A single sample is the source of the 27 T cell receptor beta chains below, sequenced in a study of cytomegalovirus exposure and HLA in healthy donors. Vbeta (60) and Jbeta (13) primers were used in the PCR. Sequencing was performed with immunoSEQ multiplex PCR; in TCRdb, only in-frame clones are kept and a portion is missing. The table shows approximately 53,000 clones, with 60% to 75% occurring only once. Sequencing was performed on PBMCs. Every receptor here comes from a woman aged 50 to 60 in good health and CMV-seronegative.

This rearrangement joins TRBV7-9 to TRBJ1-2, with TRBD1 matching over 8 bases. V dropped 3 bases and J dropped 0; count of bases not matched to a gene: 0. The length of the CDR3 is 14 residues. CDR1 is SEHNR and CDR2 is FQNEAQ in the germline V gene (reference sequence). CDR3 bases: TGTGCCAGCAGCTTGGGACAGGCTAACTATGGCTACACCTTC. As protein: CASSLGQANYGYTF.

The chain uses TRBV12-5 and TRBJ1-5; D is uncertain. The V gene's germline CDR1 is LGHNT and CDR2 FRNRAP. The CDR3 consists of 18 residues. Trimming stripped 2 bases from V and 4 bases from J, with 21 bases between. CDR3 DNA sequence: TGTGCTAGTGGTTTGTTTATCCCGACCTCCCGGGATAATCAGCCCCAGCATTTT. Translation gives CASGLFIPTSRDNQPQHF.

This chain joins TRBV5-1 and TRBJ1-3; possibly TRBD1 for D (6 bases). Germline V gene data show CDR1 as SGHRS and CDR2 as YFSETQ. The V end lost 2 bases, the J end lost 0 bases, and 9 bases lay between the germline ends. CDR3 length equals 15 residues. CDR3 coding DNA: TGCGCCAGCAGCTTACAGGGCCTCTCTGGAAACACCATATATTTT. Its translation: CASSLQGLSGNTIYF.

The rearrangement joins TRBV5-6 to TRBJ1-4; tentative D call: TRBD1 (6 bases). Germline V gene data show CDR1 as SGHDT and CDR2 as YYEEEE. The CDR3 spans 13 residues. Trimming removed 4 bases at V and 5 bases at J, with 9 bases between. DNA of the CDR3: TGTGCCAGCAGCCGGGACACAAATGAAAAACTGTTTTTT. It is translated as CASSRDTNEKLFF. Supplemented by reference TRBV5-6 and TRBJ1-4, the full variable domain reads DAGVTQSPTHLIKTRGQQVTLRCSPKSGHDTVSWYQQALGQGPQFIFQYYEEEERQRGNFPDRFSGHQFPNYSSELNVNALLLGDSALYLCASSRDTNEKLFFGSGTQLSVL.

This chain links TRBV7-8 with TRBJ1-1; TRBD1 matches 12 bases. Trimming took 6 bases from V and 0 from J; bases not matched to a gene: 14. Germline CDR1 SGHVS, CDR2 FQNEAQ. CDR3 length: 19 residues. Here the CDR3 reads CASRPGTGGSRTLNTEAFF. CDR3 DNA: TGTGCCAGCAGGCCCGGGACAGGGGGCTCAAGAACCTTGAACACTGAAGCTTTCTTT.

The genes are TRBV30 and TRBJ1-4; 8 bases map to TRBD1. The CDR3 has 13 amino acids. Germline V gene sequence: CDR1 GTSNPN, CDR2 SVGIG (reference sequence). V was clipped by 5 bases and J by 7 bases; unmatched bases: 6. The CDR3 DNA is TGTGCCTGGGCGGACAGGGAAGGTGAAAAACTGTTTTTT. Protein: CAWADREGEKLFF.

This chain joins TRBV7-8 and TRBJ2-7; TRBD2 aligns across 9 bases. With 1 base clipped from V and 0 bases from J, the junction kept 13 bases outside the gene matches. In germline, CDR1 is SGHVS, CDR2 FQNEAQ. CDR3 size: 19 residues. The CDR3 loop is CASSLGGVPSGVSSYEQYF. The CDR3 DNA is TGTGCCAGCAGCTTAGGGGGGGTCCCTAGCGGGGTAAGCTCCTACGAGCAGTACTTC.

The chain carries TRBV29-1 and TRBJ2-5; 9 bases match TRBD1. The CDR3 loop spans 13 amino acids. Per germline, CDR1 SQVTM and CDR2 ANQGSEA. J was trimmed by 5 bases and V by 3 bases; bases with no gene match: 4. In DNA form, the CDR3 reads TGCAGCGTTGAGGGGACAGGGTGGGAGACCCAGTACTTC. Translation gives CSVEGTGWETQYF.

The chain links TRBV5-1 to TRBJ2-1; TRBD2 agrees at 11 bases. The CDR3 is 15 residues long. Germline CDR1 and CDR2: SGHRS and YFSETQ. Losses at the gene ends were 4 bases for V and 8 bases for J; bases not matched to a gene: 8. For the CDR3, the DNA is TGCGCCAGCAGCCCCGGGACTAGCGGAGGCGATGAGCAGTTCTTC. Residues: CASSPGTSGGDEQFF. The variable domain in full, completed from reference TRBV5-1 and TRBJ2-1, reads KAGVTQTPRYLIKTRGQQVTLSCSPISGHRSVSWYQQTPGQGLQFLFEYFSETQRNKGNFPGRFSGRQFSNSRSEMNVSTLELGDSALYLCASSPGTSGGDEQFFGPGTRLTVL.

CDR3 region: CAIMIRSGTGSSYEQYF. CDR3 DNA: TGTGCCATCATGATCCGTTCCGGGACAGGGAGCTCCTACGAGCAGTACTTC. The rearrangement links TRBV10-3 to TRBJ2-7, with TRBD1 matching over 9 bases. The V gene's germline CDR1 is ENHRY and CDR2 SYGVKD. V was clipped by 7 bases and J by 0 bases; unmatched bases: 13. This CDR3 spans 17 amino acids.

This chain uses TRBV29-1 with TRBJ2-2; TRBD1 matches 9 bases. This CDR3 is 14 amino acids long. Per germline, CDR1 SQVTM and CDR2 ANQGSEA. V was pared by 6 bases and J by 4 bases, with 6 bases of the junction left unmatched. The CDR3 spells CSVGGTGFTGELFF. The CDR3 DNA follows: TGCAGCGTCGGTGGGACAGGGTTCACCGGGGAGCTGTTTTTT.

The chain recombines TRBV7-9 with TRBJ2-2; TRBD2 matches at 8 bases. V lost 4 bases, J lost 4 bases, and 11 bases stayed unmatched. Per germline, CDR1 SEHNR and CDR2 FQNEAQ (reference sequence). CDR3 size: 17 residues. As DNA, the CDR3 is TGTGCCAGCAGCTCCGCCCCATCGGGGGGGAGCACCGGGGAGCTGTTTTTT. Residues: CASSSAPSGGSTGELFF. Complete variable domain (other parts from reference TRBV7-9 and TRBJ2-2): DTGVSQNPRHKITKRGQNVTFRCDPISEHNRLYWYRQTLGQGPEFLTYFQNEAQLEKSRLLSDRFSAERPKGSFSTLEIQRTEQGDSAMYLCASSSAPSGGSTGELFFGEGSRLTVL.

The gene calls are TRBV7-3 and TRBJ2-2; D may be TRBD2 (6 bases). V lost 3 bases and J lost 5, with 13 bases in between. Looked up from germline, CDR1 is SGHTA and CDR2 is FQGTGA. CDR3 length: 15 amino acids. CDR3 in amino acids: CASSLGGPSTGELFF. The CDR3 region has the DNA TGTGCCAGCAGCTTGGGGGGTCCCTCGACCGGGGAGCTGTTTTTT.

The chain joins TRBV2 to TRBJ2-2, with 9 bases aligning to TRBD2. This CDR3 comprises 14 residues. Germline CDR1 and CDR2: SNHLY and FYNNEI. V gave up 5 bases and J gave up 5 bases; unmatched junction bases: 3. DNA for the CDR3: TGTGCCAGCAGTCGACTAGCGGAGACCGGGGAGCTGTTTTTT. This sequence encodes CASSRLAETGELFF.

The chain has TRBV5-6 and TRBJ2-5; a weak D match, TRBD2 (5 bases). With 2 bases removed from V and 2 bases from J, the gap between germline ends came to 13 bases. The CDR3 runs to 15 residues. CDR1 is SGHDT, CDR2 YYEEEE, per germline. The CDR3 is CASSFRGTGQETQYF. Written as DNA, the CDR3 is TGTGCCAGCAGCTTCCGGGGTACGGGGCAAGAGACCCAGTACTTC.

The chain has TRBV7-2 and TRBJ2-3; tentatively, D is TRBD2 (7 bases). The CDR3 is 15 amino acids. Trimming removed 5 bases at V and 4 bases at J, with 16 bases between. Germline CDR1 reads SGHTA; CDR2 reads FQGNSA. CDR3 sequence reads: CASSPRGGGADTQYF. Here the CDR3 DNA reads TGTGCCAGCAGCCCTAGGGGGGGCGGCGCAGATACGCAGTATTTT.

The chain is built from TRBV6-1 and TRBJ1-5, with D unclear. The CDR3 sequence is 12 residues long. The V gene lost 10 bases and the J gene lost 5 bases, with 12 bases spanning the gap. Germline CDR1 and CDR2: MNHNS and SASEGT. The DNA of the CDR3 is TGTGCCATATCCGGCAGGCATCAGCCCCAGCATTTT. It codes for CAISGRHQPQHF.

The chain couples TRBV7-7 to TRBJ2-1; D gene uncertain. Germline V gene lookup returns CDR1 SSHAT and CDR2 FNYEAQ (reference sequence). CDR3 length: 13 residues. V lost 2 bases, J lost 5 bases, and 7 bases lay in between. CDR3 sequence reads: CASSLLANNEQFF. The DNA for the CDR3 is TGTGCCAGCAGCTTACTGGCAAACAATGAGCAGTTCTTC.

The chain is built from TRBV28 and TRBJ2-4; D remains ambiguous. CDR1 is MDHEN and CDR2 is SYDVKM in the germline V gene. The germline V and J ends were trimmed by 2 bases and 2 bases, with 13 bases remaining between them. The CDR3 has 16 amino acids. The CDR3: CASSLRVRLTKNIQYF. The CDR3 DNA follows: TGTGCCAGCAGTTTACGTGTACGACTTACCAAAAACATTCAGTACTTC.

CDR3 bases: TGTGCCAGAAGCCCTACCTGTCAGGGATGCGTCACTGAAGCTTTCTTT. Amino acid sequence: CARSPTCQGCVTEAFF. The chain employs TRBV5-3 and TRBJ1-1; D perhaps matches TRBD1 (5 bases). TRBV5-3 counts as an open reading frame of uncertain function. Trimming left V 4 bases short and J 4 bases short, with 20 bases between. The CDR3 contains 16 residues.

V and J are TRBV30 and TRBJ2-3, with D unclear. The CDR3 loop spans 12 amino acids. V was cut by 2 bases and J by 4 bases, with 7 bases left in between. CDR1 is GTSNPN and CDR2 is SVGIG in the germline V gene (reference sequence). CDR3 amino acids: CAWSLQPDTQYF. In DNA form, the CDR3 reads TGTGCCTGGAGTCTACAGCCAGATACGCAGTATTTT. The whole variable domain, remainder taken from reference TRBV30 and TRBJ2-3, is SQTIHQWPATLVQPVGSPLSLECTVEGTSNPNLYWYRQAAGRGLQLLFYSVGIGQISSEVPQNLSASRPQDRQFILSSKKLLLSDSGFYLCAWSLQPDTQYFGPGTRLTVL.

This chain links TRBV6-5 with TRBJ2-7; D unresolved. Trimming took off 4 bases at V and 2 bases at J, with 9 bases between the two ends. The CDR3 contains 13 residues. Germline CDR1 and CDR2: MNHEY and SVGAGI. CDR3 sequence reads: CASSFGTTYEQYF. The CDR3 bases are TGTGCCAGCAGTTTTGGCACGACCTACGAGCAGTACTTC.

The rearrangement links TRBV19 to TRBJ2-2; D gene unclear. With 2 bases removed from V and 7 bases from J, the gap between germline ends came to 5 bases. Germline CDR1 reads LNHDA; CDR2 reads SQIVND (reference sequence). The CDR3 has 12 residues. The CDR3 DNA reads TGTGCCAGTAGTATATCCCGCGGGGAGCTGTTTTTT. It translates to CASSISRGELFF.

CDR3 sequence: CASRPSTGAVNEQYF. Here the CDR3 DNA reads TGCGCCAGCAGGCCCTCCACAGGGGCGGTCAACGAGCAGTACTTC. J is TRBJ2-7 and V is TRBV5-1, with 7 bases aligning to TRBD1. V lost 5 bases, J lost 5 bases, and 13 bases stayed unmatched. The length of the CDR3 is 15 residues. CDR1 is SGHRS, CDR2 YFSETQ, per germline.

This chain connects TRBV5-1 to TRBJ2-1, with TRBD1 identical over 8 bases. CDR1 and CDR2 (germline): SGHRS, YFSETQ. This CDR3 has 13 residues. With 5 bases clipped from V and 13 bases from J, the junction kept 11 bases outside the gene matches. CDR3 DNA sequence: TGCGCCAGCAGGACCCCGGACAGGGAAATTCAGTTCTTC. As protein: CASRTPDREIQFF.

The table lists this clone with a few counts. The J gene is TRBJ1-2, the V gene TRBV5-1, with D perhaps TRBD1 (5 bases). The CDR3 contains 15 residues. CDR1 is SGHRS and CDR2 is YFSETQ in the germline V gene. V was pared by 3 bases and J by 4 bases, with 16 bases between. The CDR3 DNA is TGCGCCAGCAGCTCCAGGGCCTCGGCCAGCTATGGCTACACCTTC. It is translated as CASSSRASASYGYTF.

This clone was found a few times. The chain carries TRBV6-1 and TRBJ1-2; no firm D call. Germline V lookup: CDR1 MNHNS, CDR2 SASEGT. The ends were cut back, 7 bases at V and 4 bases at J, with 13 bases in the middle. CDR3 size: 13 residues. The CDR3: CASIWGSGYGYTF. Written as DNA, the CDR3 is TGTGCCAGCATCTGGGGTAGCGGCTATGGCTACACCTTC.